This T cell receptor beta chain is from a study of human T cells and chemical hapten exposure. The overall study: Minor pooled library volume differences mainly drove per-sample TCR yield variation. Notes on the study in general: Following DPC sensitization, TCRs present above 1 in 1000 frequency showed no change.

Time point given: healthy volunteer bleed at 2 weeks. The authors' total RNA extraction used unfractionated whole blood. It was the library that attached unique molecular identifiers to individual cDNA molecules. Study processing details: Samples held a median of around 100,000 TCRs, range roughly 20,000–690,600. TCRdb independently ran MiXCR on the RACE reads; one entry per CDR3 protein. The V and J calls follow TCRdb's processing rather than the paper's. Of roughly 100,000 distinct CDR3 sequences listed, about 10% were seen once; the top ten hold around 3%. Notes on this clonotype: Its target is not known.

V gave up 1 base and J gave up 7 bases; unmatched junction bases: 7. The CDR3 contains 14 residues. Per the germline V gene, CDR1 is MNHNS and CDR2 is SASEGT. This TCR was sampled from a female donor in good health. Some clones in this sample may be carry-over from other donors' samples. The chain links TRBV6-1 to TRBJ2-7, with 7 bases identical to TRBD1. The source material was whole blood. CDR3 DNA sequence: TGTGCCAGCAGTGAAGGCTACAGGGGTGGGGAGCAGTACTTC. Protein product: CASSEGYRGGEQYF.